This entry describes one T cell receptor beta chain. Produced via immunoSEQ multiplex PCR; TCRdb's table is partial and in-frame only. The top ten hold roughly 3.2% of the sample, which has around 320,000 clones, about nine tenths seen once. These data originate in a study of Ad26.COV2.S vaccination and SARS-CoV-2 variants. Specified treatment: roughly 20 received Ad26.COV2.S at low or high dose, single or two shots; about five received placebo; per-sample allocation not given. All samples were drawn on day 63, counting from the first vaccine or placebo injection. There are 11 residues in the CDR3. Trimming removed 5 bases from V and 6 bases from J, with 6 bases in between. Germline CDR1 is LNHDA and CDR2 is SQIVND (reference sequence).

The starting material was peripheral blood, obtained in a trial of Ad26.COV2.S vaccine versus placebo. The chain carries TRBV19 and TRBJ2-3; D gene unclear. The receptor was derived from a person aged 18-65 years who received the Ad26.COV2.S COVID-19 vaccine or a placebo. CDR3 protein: CASSSWDTQYF. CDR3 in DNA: TGTGCCAGTAGTTCGTGGGATACGCAGTATTTT.